Included here is one TCR beta chain sequence, with context. This clone has a single count. What antigen it recognizes has not been identified. No qualities accompany the bases; no much larger clone lies one base away. This sample stems from a study of cytomegalovirus exposure and HLA in healthy donors (dated by TCRdb to about 2017). Background for the entire study: An earlier analysis of some 600 of the donors reported about 300 Gb of sequence data and 100 million to 120 million unique TCR beta sequences obtained from approximately 180 million T cells. About five DR-DQ haplotypes were treated as single units for association and clustering because of strong linkage in the cohort. The aim of the study was to test whether cataloging public T cell receptors could identify signatures of past pathogen exposure. A later genetic analysis used genome-wide SNP genotypes for about 65% of the 666 donors, treating that subset as a discovery cohort. An early release that covered about 600 HLA-typed donors contained approximately 300 gigabases of sequencing data and 70 million to 100 million unique TCR sequences. In an earlier analysis of roughly 580 of the donors, high-throughput TCR beta sequencing was used to judge whether each TCR beta V gene segment behaved as functional or pseudogenic. Donor age, sex, ethnicity and CMV serostatus were compiled alongside the repertoire data. To predict cytomegalovirus infection status, the study brought together high-throughput TCR immunosequencing, statistical association of individual TCRs with disease status, and machine learning. Besides the first cohort of approximately 670 subjects, a separate validation cohort made up of 120 different subjects was used. All discovery cohort repertoires had been generated using a single sequencing platform. On average, about 240,000 unique TCR beta nucleotide sequences were sequenced per donor among some 420 genotyped donors of the cohort, with around 19% of those sequences being non-productive. HLA typing included class I and class II loci at four-digit resolution. The number of donors typed differed by locus, with about 620-630 for A, B, C, DRB1 and DQB1, approximately 500 for DQA1, approximately 570 for DPA1, and approximately 470 for DPB1. Rather than using new phenotypic data, the later analysis identified candidate immune exposures from TCR beta sequences and from how often those sequences occurred across donors. To study patterns of TCR occurrence, a later analysis re-analyzed previously published TCR beta repertoires from 500 to 850 donors and added high-resolution HLA genotyping. Among the 398 genotyped donors, approximately 77% belonged to the genetic ancestry cluster associated with self-reported Caucasian donors. The study profiled the T cell repertoires of 550 to 700 subjects by immunosequencing and related them to cytomegalovirus serostatus.

On the study overall, not on this receptor specifically: Across donors, most TCR sequences were observed very rarely, whereas some public TCRs were present in many individuals. The study gave a list of around 170 TCR beta chains associated with cytomegalovirus. The classifier was reported to diagnose cytomegalovirus status with high specificity and sensitivity in both the original cohort and the validation cohort. Specific HLA alleles were associated with roughly 17,000 TCR beta sequences at a false discovery rate of 0.05 in a later analysis. Presence/absence analyses assumed roughly uniform sequencing depth across donors, an assumption that may not hold. The only immune exposure information available for the cohort was CMV serostatus. The cohort was sequenced for TCR beta chains only, and without alpha or paired-chain data the features that could be detected were limited. A further reported finding was that TCR beta sequences accurately predicted the HLA-A and HLA-B alleles for most subjects in the first cohort. A later analysis found that most CMV-associated TCR beta chains appeared HLA-restricted, with HLA associations seemingly driven largely by CMV exposure. Three of the identified cytomegalovirus-associated TCR beta chains were confirmed in vitro to be specific for cytomegalovirus antigens. The authors suggested that the approach could potentially be generalized to other disease states and immunological phenotypes. A later genetic analysis reported fewer N-insertions in productive TCRs among donors in an Asian-associated ancestry cluster than the roughly 670-donor mean. Because counts were too low, roughly 16 rarely observed V segments, including chromosome 9 orphons, were left out of the earlier analysis of 587 of the donors. Because HLA typing was missing for some donors at each locus, association tests included only the typed subset. Broadly in line with IMGT annotations, most TCR beta V segments showed up in productive rearrangements about 87% or about 30% of the time in an earlier analysis of several hundred of the donors. According to a later analysis, parvovirus B19, influenza, CMV and Epstein-Barr virus appeared linked to several top co-occurrence clusters. When HLA alleles, especially DR and DQ, strongly co-occurred, attributing TCR associations to individual alleles was difficult. Correlated functional status among segregating V segments might be attributable to linkage disequilibrium, but an unknown experimental factor could not be ruled out. In a later analysis, HLA-associated TCR beta chains showed more clonal expansion and lower generation probabilities than non-associated chains that were equally common. The sequencing pipeline was judged likely to have produced a cluster of highly shared sequence variants as a technical artifact. In a later genetic analysis, a missense DCLRE1C variant was associated with V-gene and J-gene trimming of TCR beta chains, and the association was replicated in an independent cohort. In a later analysis, TCR association rates were found to vary across HLA loci, with the most associated TCRs seen for DRB1 alleles and the fewest for HLA-C alleles.

To prepare the library, the immunoSEQ multiplex PCR assay was applied. For the multiplex PCR, a mixture combining 60 forward primers for TCR Vbeta segments and 13 reverse primers for TCR Jbeta segments was used. The CDR3 region of rearranged TCR beta genes was amplified from genomic DNA with a multiplex PCR assay. On the Illumina HiSeq System, the amplified TCR beta libraries were sequenced as 87-base-pair reads. On the study's bioinformatics: In a later analysis, roughly 80 million unique TCR beta chains were counted across the approximately 670 repertoires, and about 10 million of these chains were shared by at least two donors. Raw reads were error-corrected and collapsed into unique sequences with a nearest-neighbor algorithm that merged closely related sequences to remove PCR and sequencing errors. Alignment of CDR3 sequences to IMGT reference sequences was used to assign V, D and J gene segments. For a sequence to be retained, a match of at least six nucleotides was required to both a V gene segment and a J gene segment. Rearrangements were classified as productive when the CDR3 lacked stop codons and remained in frame with V and J, and all other rearrangements were classified as non-productive. CDR3 was defined according to IMGT convention as the region running from the second conserved V-encoded cysteine to the conserved J-encoded phenylalanine. In an earlier analysis of 550 to 650 of the donors, sequences lacking an unambiguous match to a single V gene segment were excluded. In an earlier analysis of several hundred of the donors, a V segment was called functional when productive rearrangements were above 56.7%, and segregating when the standard deviation between donors exceeded 5%. To diagnose cytomegalovirus status from the catalog of TCR beta chain sequences, a statistical classification framework was built. V and J gene assignment, in a later analysis, came from comparing TCR nucleotide sequences with IMGT/GENE-DB human TR gene sequences. A later analysis assigned CDR3 sequences and most-parsimonious VDJ recombination scenarios with the TCRdist pipeline. A later analysis defined each TCR beta chain by its CDR3 amino acid sequence plus V-gene family, and excluded reads lacking a unique V-gene family. In a later analysis, 450 to 600 highly shared, low-generation-probability nucleotide sequences were removed to address suspected cross-contamination and a sequencing artifact. A later analysis calculated a clonal expansion index for each public chain from normalized within-repertoire ranks of inferred template counts. A later analysis computed generation probabilities with a VDJ recombination model fitted to out-of-frame rearrangements, and checked the results against IGoR. In a later analysis, hypergeometric tests were used to score TCR-TCR, TCR-HLA and TCR-CMV co-occurrence, with a repertoire-size bias correction applied to TCR pairs. In a later analysis, false discovery rates were estimated by permuting HLA or CMV assignments 20 times. A later analysis grouped co-occurring TCRs with DBSCAN, adding TCRdist sequence similarity when clustering within HLA-allele-positive subsets. Co-occurrence clustering excluded repertoires with fewer than 30,000 or more than 120,000 public chains, plus five with anomalous nucleotide sharing. TCRdb obtained this table from immuneACCESS and retained in-frame rearrangements with V and J assigned. These tables miss some clones; where compared with another copy, unresolved V genes account for less than half of the shortfall, and the remainder is unexplained. The V and J calls and clone size come from that table; D and trimming were worked out from the DNA. For this sample the table gives under 200,000 clones, of which 60% to 85% were detected only once. The top ten clones comprise around 7% of the sample.

The cohort consisted of 650 to 700 healthy bone marrow donors. At the time of sampling, all cohort members were nominally healthy, though unrecorded immune exposures were likely present. The donor was CMV seropositive and was included in the group of around 300 seropositive cohort members. A peripheral blood sample was provided by each donor, and peripheral blood mononuclear cells were used for TCR beta sequencing. The Qiagen DNeasy Blood Extraction Kit was used to extract genomic DNA from the blood cell samples. The specimen sequenced was PBMCs. This clonotype originated in a woman aged 40-49 years in good health and CMV-seropositive.

The CDR3 region has the sequence CASSEGLAERQYF. The DNA sequence reads TGTGCCAGTAGTGAGGGACTAGCGGAAAGGCAGTACTTC. The rearrangement joined TRBV19 to TRBJ2-7; TRBD2 aligns with 11 central bases. The CDR3 runs 13 amino acids, cysteine and phenylalanine included. Only the CDR3 DNA stays, 39 bases, in frame from base 1. Trimming removed 5 bases from V and 9 bases from J; the gene matches leave 6 bases unexplained. The germline V gene encodes CDR1 LNHDA and CDR2 SQIVND (reference sequence).